The sequence of this T cell receptor (beta chain) was determined in a study of OX40 agonist ivuxolimab in advanced cancers. Whole-study context: Every patient in dose escalation had hepatocellular carcinoma, melanoma, renal cell or head and neck cancer. Study outcomes and limitations: Antigens targeted by the expanded peripheral T cells were not determined.

Samples were taken at baseline and on day 1 of cycles 4 and 7. Sequencing was performed with immunoSEQ multiplex PCR; in TCRdb, only in-frame clones are kept and a portion is missing. The top ten hold about 1% of the sample, which has 60,000 to 70,000 clones, 86% seen once. As concerns this clone: Its target is not known.

This CDR3 is built from 17 residues. Deletions cut 3 bases from V and 0 bases from J, with 15 bases between. CDR1 and CDR2 from the germline V gene are MDHEN and SYDVKM. The specimen was CD4+ or CD8+ T cells sorted from blood, collected in a trial of the OX40 agonist ivuxolimab. The TCR sequence derives from an adult with an advanced solid tumor such as melanoma, head and neck, liver or kidney cancer. The rearrangement uses TRBV28 and TRBJ1-5, with D possibly being TRBD1 (6 bases). CDR3 nucleotides: TGTGCCAGCAGTTTCCCCCGGGGGGGGGCTAGCAATCAGCCCCAGCATTTT. Its translation: CASSFPRGGASNQPQHF.